What follows are 24 T cell receptor beta chains derived from one specimen sequenced in a study of cytomegalovirus exposure and HLA in healthy donors. Researchers ran the PCR with 60 Vbeta and 13 Jbeta primers. Libraries were prepared by immunoSEQ multiplex PCR; TCRdb keeps only in-frame clonotypes and omits some of them. The sample shows roughly 200,000 clones, roughly 85% of them seen only once. The sample was PBMCs. All receptors come from a woman in her forties or fifties in good health and CMV-seronegative.

The chain recombines TRBV6-6 with TRBJ2-7, with 7 bases matching TRBD2. The CDR3 totals 14 residues. The germline gives CDR1 MNHNY, CDR2 SVGAGI (reference sequence). The junction had 10 bases not matched to a gene; V was cut back by 4 bases and J by 7 bases. CDR3 sequence: CASSLGGGTTEQYF. In DNA form, the CDR3 reads TGTGCCAGCAGTTTGGGGGGAGGGACTACGGAGCAGTACTTC.

This clone was detected only a few times. J is TRBJ2-7 and V is TRBV5-4; TRBD1 aligns across 7 bases. Germline V gives CDR1 SGHNT, CDR2 YYREEE (reference sequence). Unmatched junction bases numbered 7, after V lost 4 bases and J lost 3 bases. This CDR3 contains 14 residues. The CDR3 here is CASSPGGQLYEQYF. The DNA of the CDR3 is TGTGCCAGCAGCCCAGGGGGACAGCTCTACGAGCAGTACTTC.

This clone has only one observation. The rearrangement joins TRBV27 to TRBJ2-1, with 11 bases aligning to TRBD2. The trim removed 6 bases at V and 3 bases at J, leaving 10 bases unmatched. This CDR3 is 17 amino acids long. Germline V lookup: CDR1 MNHEY, CDR2 SMNVEV (reference sequence). For the CDR3, the DNA is TGTGCCAGCAGGGATACTAGCGGGAGTATATTCTACAATGAGCAGTTCTTC. This translates into CASRDTSGSIFYNEQFF.

The chain links TRBV4-2 to TRBJ2-3; D gene uncertain. The ends were cut back, 1 base at V and 4 bases at J, with 9 bases in the middle. CDR1 and CDR2 from the germline V gene are LGHNA and YNFKEQ. CDR3 length: 14 residues. Here the CDR3 reads CASSQGYSSDTQYF. CDR3 DNA: TGTGCCAGCAGCCAAGGTTACTCCTCAGATACGCAGTATTTT.

V gene TRBV30 combines with J gene TRBJ1-1; 7 positions agree with TRBD1. The length of the CDR3 is 14 residues. V trimming: 3 bases; J trimming: 3 bases; junction bases outside the gene matches: 7. Germline V gene data show CDR1 as GTSNPN and CDR2 as SVGIG (reference sequence). DNA of the CDR3: TGTGCCTGGAGCCATACCACAGGGGACACTGAAGCTTTCTTT. Translating it yields CAWSHTTGDTEAFF.

The chain couples TRBV11-2 to TRBJ2-7; TRBD2 is a possible D gene (5 bases). Germline V gene lookup returns CDR1 SGHAT and CDR2 FQNNGV. CDR3 length: 16 amino acids. V lost 5 bases and J lost 2, with 19 bases in between. In DNA form, the CDR3 reads TGTGCCAGCAGCGCCCGGCTAGCCGAAAACCCCTACGAGCAGTACTTC. Its translation is CASSARLAENPYEQYF.

The chain carries TRBV7-9 and TRBJ2-2; D perhaps matches TRBD2 (6 bases). The CDR3 consists of 16 residues. Germline CDR1 SEHNR, CDR2 FQNEAQ (reference sequence). V lost 6 bases, J lost 14 bases, and 28 bases lay in between. This CDR3 reads CASSTDRAGRTRYLFF. CDR3 coding DNA: TGTGCCAGCAGTACGGATAGGGCGGGGAGGACGCGCTACCTGTTTTTT.

The chain carries TRBV7-9 and TRBJ2-3, with 10 bases that match TRBD1. CDR1 is SEHNR and CDR2 is FQNEAQ in the germline V gene (reference sequence). V gave up 3 bases and J gave up 3 bases; unmatched junction bases: 6. The CDR3 runs to 16 residues. The CDR3 bases are TGTGCCAGCAGCTTGGCTGGACAGGGGGTAACAGATACGCAGTATTTT. Protein product: CASSLAGQGVTDTQYF. The whole variable domain, remainder taken from reference TRBV7-9 and TRBJ2-3, is DTGVSQNPRHKITKRGQNVTFRCDPISEHNRLYWYRQTLGQGPEFLTYFQNEAQLEKSRLLSDRFSAERPKGSFSTLEIQRTEQGDSAMYLCASSLAGQGVTDTQYFGPGTRLTVL.

The V call is TRBV27, the J call TRBJ2-5; the match to TRBD1 covers 7 bases. With V trimmed by 8 bases and J by 3 bases, 9 bases remained unmatched. The CDR3 length is 14 residues. Germline V CDR1 and CDR2: MNHEY, SMNVEV (reference sequence). CDR3 sequence: CASGKGQNEETQYF. CDR3 DNA: TGTGCCAGCGGAAAGGGACAGAACGAAGAGACCCAGTACTTC.

Only one count was recorded for this clone. J is TRBJ2-1 and V is TRBV11-2; D is possibly TRBD2 (6 bases). Trimming removed 0 bases at V and 5 bases at J, with 11 bases between. The length of the CDR3 is 15 residues. The V gene's germline CDR1 is SGHAT and CDR2 FQNNGV. The CDR3 region has the DNA TGTGCCAGCAGCTTAGAGGTCCGGGGGAACAATGAGCAGTTCTTC. This translates into CASSLEVRGNNEQFF.

This clone was observed a handful of times. At one of its ends the junction is not consistent with the germline gene, which may arise from a read error. This chain connects TRBV7-2 to TRBJ2-4; 9 bases align to TRBD2. This CDR3 comprises 17 residues. The V gene's germline CDR1 is SGHTA and CDR2 FQGNSA. CDR3 coding DNA: TGTGCCAGCAGCATAGCGGGGCTAGCGGGGTACAAAAACATTCAGTACTTC. Translating it yields CASSIAGLAGYKNIQYF.

J is TRBJ1-1 and V is TRBV4-3; no reliable D call. Germline CDR1 reads LGHNA; CDR2 reads YSLEER. The CDR3 length is 15 residues. V was clipped by 0 bases and J by 5 bases, with 13 bases between them. The CDR3, as DNA: TGCGCCAGCAGCCAAGATCCACAGCCGCTAACTGAAGCTTTCTTT. Translation: CASSQDPQPLTEAFF.

A remark on this clone: One end of the junction is discordant with germline, which a read error may explain. This chain links TRBV7-9 with TRBJ2-7, with 7 positions matching TRBD1. The CDR3 spans 15 residues. Germline loops: CDR1 SEHNR, CDR2 FQNEAQ (reference sequence). The CDR3, as DNA: TGTTCCAGCAGCCTTTCCGGCGGACAGGCCTACGAGCAGTACTTC. It specifies CSSSLSGGQAYEQYF.

The table lists this clone with a count of one. The chain links TRBV10-2 to TRBJ2-7; D call uncertain. Germline V gives CDR1 WSHSY, CDR2 SAAADI. The CDR3 totals 14 residues. V lost 4 bases and J 2 bases, leaving 12 bases between the germline ends. The CDR3 DNA reads as TGCGCCAGCAGTGGGTCGAGCCGGGCCTACGAGCAGTACTTC. Its translation is CASSGSSRAYEQYF.

V usage is TRBV5-6 and J usage is TRBJ1-4, with no clear D. The germline V and J ends were trimmed by 1 base and 7 bases, with 14 bases remaining between them. This CDR3 has 15 residues. Germline V CDR1 and CDR2: SGHDT, YYEEEE. The CDR3: CASSLLSAGGEKLFF. CDR3 sequence (DNA): TGTGCCAGCAGCTTGTTGTCTGCAGGAGGTGAAAAACTGTTTTTT.

Only a few counts were recorded for this clone. The chain uses TRBV5-4 and TRBJ2-2; D might be TRBD2 (6 bases). Germline assignment: CDR1 SGHNT and CDR2 YYREEE (reference sequence). Trimming shortened V by 2 bases and J by 1 base, and 12 bases separated the two germline ends. The CDR3 totals 16 residues. The CDR3 bases are TGTGCCAGCAGCTTTGAGGGAGGAAAGAACACCGGGGAGCTGTTTTTT. Protein product: CASSFEGGKNTGELFF.

V is TRBV19 and J is TRBJ1-3; no firm D call. Deletions cut 4 bases from V and 9 bases from J, with 7 bases between. The CDR3 length is 11 residues. CDR1 is LNHDA and CDR2 is SQIVND in the germline V gene (reference sequence). CDR3 sequence (DNA): TGTGCCAGTAGTACCGTTTCCACCATATATTTT. Its protein is CASSTVSTIYF.

The chain recombines TRBV18 with TRBJ1-5, with D unresolved. V shed 4 bases and J shed 6 bases, with 16 bases lying between them. This CDR3 has 15 residues. Germline CDR1 KGHSH, CDR2 LQKENI. In nucleotides, the CDR3 is TGTGCCAGCTCACAGACAAACGGGGTTCGTCAGCCCCAGCATTTT. Protein sequence: CASSQTNGVRQPQHF.

This clone was seen a few times. The chain combines TRBV30 with TRBJ1-5, with D perhaps matching TRBD1 (6 bases). The CDR3 loop spans 14 amino acids. The V and J ends lost 4 bases and 4 bases respectively, with 14 bases between them. Per germline, CDR1 GTSNPN and CDR2 SVGIG (reference sequence). The DNA for the CDR3 is TGTGCCTGGACCGGGGACACACTAAATCAGCCCCAGCATTTT. It translates to CAWTGDTLNQPQHF.

V usage is TRBV6-4 and J usage is TRBJ1-2; a possible D gene is TRBD1 (5 bases). The CDR3 is made up of 12 amino acids. The V and J ends lost 6 bases and 4 bases respectively, with 9 bases between them. Germline V gives CDR1 MRHNA, CDR2 SNTAGT. CDR3 nucleotides: TGTGCCAGCAGGGACGGGGCCTATGGCTACACCTTC. It yields the protein CASRDGAYGYTF.

The chain uses TRBV6-6 and TRBJ1-5, with a tentative D call TRBD1 (5 bases). This CDR3 region has 13 residues. V lost 6 bases and J lost 7, with 13 bases in between. Germline-derived CDR1 and CDR2 are MNHNY and SVGAGI (reference sequence). The CDR3 DNA reads TGTGCCAGCAGGGGGGGGAAGGAGCAGCCCCAGCATTTT. Protein product: CASRGGKEQPQHF.

This chain joins TRBV7-3 and TRBJ1-2; 7 bases are a match to TRBD1. This CDR3 is built from 13 residues. CDR1 and CDR2 from the germline V gene are SGHTA and FQGTGA. The ends lost 3 bases at V and 8 bases at J; junction bases unmatched: 6. The CDR3 here is CASSLAGGSGYTF. CDR3 DNA sequence: TGTGCCAGCAGCTTGGCAGGGGGTAGCGGCTACACCTTC. The entire variable domain, with the rest obtained from reference TRBV7-3 and TRBJ1-2, is as follows: GAGVSQTPSNKVTEKGKYVELRCDPISGHTALYWYRQSLGQGPEFLIYFQGTGAADDSGLPNDRFFAVRPEGSVSTLKIQRTERGDSAVYLCASSLAGGSGYTFGSGTRLTVV.

This sequence joins TRBV18 and TRBJ2-3; 9 positions match TRBD2. CDR3 length: 18 residues. Unmatched junction bases numbered 19, after V lost 6 bases and J lost 6 bases. CDR1 is KGHSH and CDR2 is LQKENI in the germline V gene. The CDR3 spells CASSLSAGGTYSIDTQYF. The DNA for the CDR3 is TGTGCCAGCTCTCTCTCTGCGGGAGGGACTTACTCGATCGATACGCAGTATTTT. Variable domain in full (rest from reference TRBV18 and TRBJ2-3): NAGVMQNPRHLVRRRGQEARLRCSPMKGHSHVYWYRQLPEEGLKFMVYLQKENIIDESGMPKERFSAEFPKEGPSILRIQQVVRGDSAAYFCASSLSAGGTYSIDTQYFGPGTRLTVL.

This chain connects TRBV6-5 to TRBJ2-7, with a possible D match to TRBD2 (6 bases). This CDR3 contains 16 residues. Trimming took 4 bases from V and 3 from J, leaving 19 bases between them. Germline-derived CDR1 and CDR2 are MNHEY and SVGAGI. The CDR3 region has the DNA TGTGCCAGCAGTTTCCGCGGAGGGCTATTGGTCTACGAGCAGTACTTC. Translating it yields CASSFRGGLLVYEQYF.